A selection of T cell receptor beta chains follows, all from one sample in a study of T cell responses to AZD1222 COVID-19 vaccine. Some clones are missing from TCRdb's copy, which holds only in-frame ones; the method was immunoSEQ multiplex PCR. The sample consists of 130,000 to 150,000 clones, approximately 94% of them appearing once. The sequenced sample was peripheral blood, obtained on day 0 of AZD1222 vaccination. The receptors originated from an adult in good health. Each CDR3 is given with its conserved first and last residue. D genes are given only for firm matches. For some rows the clone size is stated as once, few or many, or as a class when expanded; others skip it.

TRBD2	TRBV10-3	TRBJ2-7	few	TGTGCCACCTCCGGGACTAGGGCCCTCCAGTTCGAGCAGTACTTC	CATSGTRALQFEQYF
TRBD1	TRBV7-6	TRBJ2-7	-	TGTGCCAGCAGCGCTGACTTTCAGGGACAGGGTAGATTGGAGCAGTACTTC	CASSADFQGQGRLEQYF
-	TRBV29-1	TRBJ2-1	once	TGCAGCGTTGAGGGCAGGGGCTCCTACAATGAGCAGTTCTTC	CSVEGRGSYNEQFF
-	TRBV6-1	TRBJ2-7	-	TGTGCCAGCAGTGATTGGGGGGGCGTGGACTACGAGCAGTACTTC	CASSDWGGVDYEQYF
-	TRBV6-5	TRBJ2-7	-	TGTGCCAGCAGTACCTTCGCGGGGTCTAGTCGGGAGCAGTACTTC	CASSTFAGSSREQYF
TRBD2	TRBV5-6	TRBJ2-5	-	TGTGCCAGCAGCCTACTAGCGGGAGTGGGAGAGACCCAGTACTTC	CASSLLAGVGETQYF
-	TRBV3-1/TRBV3-2	TRBJ1-1	-	TGTGCCAGCGGGGGTTATGTGGGTGAAGCTTTCTTT	CASGGYVGEAFF
-	TRBV4-1	TRBJ1-1	-	TGCGCCAGCAGCCATGACCAGGGTAGTAACACTGAAGCTTTCTTT	CASSHDQGSNTEAFF
TRBD1	TRBV6-5	TRBJ2-7	-	TGTGCCACCAACCTCGGCCAGGGGGACGAGCAGTACTTC	CATNLGQGDEQYF
-	TRBV7-2	TRBJ2-3	-	TGTGCCAGCAGCCTAGGGTGGGGCGCAGATACGCAGTATTTT	CASSLGWGADTQYF
-	TRBV5-1	TRBJ1-5	-	TGCGCCAGCAGGGTTGGGGACGGGGCTTCCAATCAGCCCCAGCATTTT	CASRVGDGASNQPQHF
-	TRBV5-4	TRBJ2-1	-	TGTGCCAGCAGCCGATTGGAGGCCCCCTACAATGAGCAGTTCTTC	CASSRLEAPYNEQFF
TRBD1	TRBV11-3	TRBJ1-1	-	TGTGCCAGCAGCTCAGGGGGCGCCAGCACTGAAGCTTTCTTT	CASSSGGASTEAFF
-	TRBV27	TRBJ1-5	-	TGTGCCAGCAGTCATCCGAGGGGGGGGGTTTATAGCAATCAGCCCCAGCATTTT	CASSHPRGGVYSNQPQHF
TRBD1	TRBV30	TRBJ1-1	once	TGTGCCTCTGACAGGGGGAACACTGAAGCTTTCTTT	CASDRGNTEAFF
TRBD1	TRBV19	TRBJ1-4	once	TGTGCCAGTAGCCTGACAGGGGCCGCAACTAATGAAAAACTGTTTTTT	CASSLTGAATNEKLFF
TRBD1	TRBV10-3	TRBJ1-1	-	TGTGCCATCAGTGAGAGACAGGGGAACACTGAAGCTTTCTTT	CAISERQGNTEAFF
-	TRBV15	TRBJ1-3	once	TGTGCCACCAGCAGAGATCGGAACTCTGGAAACACCATATATTTT	CATSRDRNSGNTIYF
-	TRBV24-1	TRBJ1-6	-	TGTGCCACCAGTGATCCAGGCAGGGCTGGGAATTCACCCCTCCACTTT	CATSDPGRAGNSPLHF
TRBD2	TRBV6-6	TRBJ2-1	-	TGTGCCAGCAGTTCAAGACTAGCGGACAATGAGCAGTTCTTC	CASSSRLADNEQFF
-	TRBV5-4	TRBJ2-3	-	TGTGCCAGCAGCTCAAGGGACGCTGCAGATACGCAGTATTTT	CASSSRDAADTQYF
-	TRBV5-6	TRBJ1-6	-	TGTGCCAGCAGCTTTCAGGGTCGCTCCTATAATTCACCCCTCCACTTT	CASSFQGRSYNSPLHF
TRBD1	TRBV7-6	TRBJ2-1	-	TGTGCCAGCAGCCCGGGACAGTCCTACAATGAGCAGTTCTTC	CASSPGQSYNEQFF
-	TRBV7-2	TRBJ1-3	-	TGTGCCAGCAGCCCCGTTGATTCGGGAAACACCATATATTTT	CASSPVDSGNTIYF
-	TRBV9	TRBJ2-7	-	TGTGCCAGCAGCGTAGGAGGCAGGGGATACGAGCAGTACTTC	CASSVGGRGYEQYF
TRBD2	TRBV14	TRBJ2-2	-	TGTGCCAGCAGCCAACCATGGACTAGCGGGGGCCCTAACACCGGGGAGCTGTTTTTT	CASSQPWTSGGPNTGELFF
-	TRBV20-1	TRBJ1-1	-	TGCAGTTCGGGGAGGAACACTGAAGCTTTCTTT	CSSGRNTEAFF
-	TRBV2	TRBJ1-5	-	TGTGCCAGCAGTGCCTACCTCTCCCCGGTCGCGAATCAGCCCCAGCATTTT	CASSAYLSPVANQPQHF
TRBD1	TRBV6-5	TRBJ1-5	-	TGTGCCAGCAGGCAAAGTGGACAGGGCGGACAGCCCCAGCATTTT	CASRQSGQGGQPQHF
-	TRBV18	TRBJ1-1	once	TGTGCCAGCTGCCTGGGGATGAACACTGAAGCTTTCTTT	CASCLGMNTEAFF
TRBD1	TRBV5-6	TRBJ1-6	-	TGTGCCAGCAGCTTGGCAGGGGGAAGTTCACCCCTCCACTTT	CASSLAGGSSPLHF
TRBD2	TRBV27	TRBJ2-1	-	TGTGCCAGCAGCGCCTGGGCTAGCGGGGGCTCCTACAATGAGCAGTTCTTC	CASSAWASGGSYNEQFF
-	TRBV19	TRBJ1-2	-	TGTGCCAGTAGTACCAGGAGACCCGGGGATGGCTACACCTTC	CASSTRRPGDGYTF
-	TRBV6-5	TRBJ1-1	-	TGTGCCAGCAGTCAAAACAGGGCCGACACTGAAGCTTTCTTT	CASSQNRADTEAFF
TRBD1	TRBV19	TRBJ1-1	-	TGTGCCAGTAGTATCCGGGACAGGGGAAAAACTGAAGCTTTCTTT	CASSIRDRGKTEAFF
-	TRBV4-1	TRBJ2-6	-	TGCGCCAGCAGCCAAAAGGGTGGACCCGGGGCCAACGTCCTGACTTTC	CASSQKGGPGANVLTF
-	TRBV6-4	TRBJ2-7	-	TGTGCCAGCAGTGACTCTGCCCTCTTTGCCTACGAGCAGTACTTC	CASSDSALFAYEQYF
-	TRBV7-8	TRBJ1-2	once	TGTGCCAGCAGCTTAAAGGGGGACGGAAAAAGTTATGGCTACACCTTC	CASSLKGDGKSYGYTF
-	TRBV2	TRBJ2-7	-	TGTGCCAGCTGCCCGGACACTGCCTACGAGCAGTACTTC	CASCPDTAYEQYF
-	TRBV5-6	TRBJ1-1	-	TGTGCCAGCAGCTTGCGCGTGAACACTGAAGCTTTCTTT	CASSLRVNTEAFF
-	TRBV27	TRBJ2-2	-	TGTGCCAGCAGGGAGAACACCGGGGAGCTGTTTTTT	CASRENTGELFF
-	TRBV5-1	TRBJ1-2	-	TGCGCCAGCAGCTTGGGGGGGGCCTATGGCTACACCTTC	CASSLGGAYGYTF
-	TRBV6-6	TRBJ1-2	-	TGTGCCAGCAGTTACGCAGCCGGGTTGGACTATGGCTACACCTTC	CASSYAAGLDYGYTF
TRBD1	TRBV4-1	TRBJ1-1	-	TGCGCCAGCAGCCAAGATGCCGTACAGGGGAGATGGACTGAAGCTTTCTTT	CASSQDAVQGRWTEAFF
-	TRBV18	TRBJ2-3	-	TGTGCCAGCTCACCCATGGACCCGGGGGTTAAGGATACGCAGTATTTT	CASSPMDPGVKDTQYF